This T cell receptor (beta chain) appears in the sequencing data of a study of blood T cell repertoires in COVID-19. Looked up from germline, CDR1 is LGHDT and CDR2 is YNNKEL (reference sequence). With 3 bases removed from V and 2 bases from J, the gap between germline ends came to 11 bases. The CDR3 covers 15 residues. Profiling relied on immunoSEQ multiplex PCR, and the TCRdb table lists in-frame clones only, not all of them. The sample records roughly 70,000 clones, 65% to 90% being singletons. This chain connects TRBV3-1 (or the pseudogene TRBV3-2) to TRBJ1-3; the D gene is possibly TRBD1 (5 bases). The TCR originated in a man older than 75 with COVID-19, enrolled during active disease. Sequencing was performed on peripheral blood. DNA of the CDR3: TGTGCCAGCAGCCATTCAGGGAAAGCTGGAAACACCATATATTTT. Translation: CASSHSGKAGNTIYF.